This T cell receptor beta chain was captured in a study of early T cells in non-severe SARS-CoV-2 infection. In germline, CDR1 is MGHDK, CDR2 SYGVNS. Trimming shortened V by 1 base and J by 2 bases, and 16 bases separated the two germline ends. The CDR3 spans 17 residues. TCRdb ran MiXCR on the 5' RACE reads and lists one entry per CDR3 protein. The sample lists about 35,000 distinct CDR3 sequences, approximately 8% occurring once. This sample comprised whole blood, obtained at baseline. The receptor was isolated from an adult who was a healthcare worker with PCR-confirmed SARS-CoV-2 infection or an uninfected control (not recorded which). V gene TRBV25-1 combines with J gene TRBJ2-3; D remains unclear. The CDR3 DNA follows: TGTGCCAGCAGTGAATGGACCGGTAGGCCCCACACAGATACGCAGTATTTT. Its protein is CASSEWTGRPHTDTQYF.